The 17 T cell receptor beta chains reported below all come from one sample, sequenced in a study of cytomegalovirus exposure and HLA in healthy donors. Assay: immunoSEQ multiplex PCR; the TCRdb copy retains only in-frame clones and omits some. The data hold roughly 300,000 clones, with around 87% observed a single time. Sequencing was carried out using PBMCs. These receptors all come from a young woman in good health and CMV-seronegative.

This chain uses TRBV30 with TRBJ1-1; TRBD1 might be the D (5 bases). Germline CDR1 is GTSNPN and CDR2 is SVGIG (reference sequence). V gave up 2 bases and J gave up 6 bases, with 16 bases separating them. The length of the CDR3 is 14 residues. CDR3 in amino acids: CAWSPVGQYSEAFF. CDR3 DNA: TGTGCCTGGAGTCCCGTGGGGCAATACTCTGAAGCTTTCTTT.

The chain joins TRBV19 to TRBJ2-7; weak D call: TRBD2 (5 bases). The germline V and J ends were trimmed by 7 bases and 0 bases, with 13 bases remaining between them. Per the germline V gene, CDR1 is LNHDA and CDR2 is SQIVND (reference sequence). The CDR3 is 14 residues long. The CDR3 loop is CASMAVGNSYEQYF. CDR3 sequence (DNA): TGTGCCAGTATGGCCGTCGGGAACTCCTACGAGCAGTACTTC.

The DNA of the CDR3 is TGTGCCAGTAGTATATCGCGGGGATACTACGAGCAGTACTTC. Amino acid sequence: CASSISRGYYEQYF. The chain links TRBV19 to TRBJ2-7; perhaps TRBD2 as D (6 bases). The length of the CDR3 is 14 residues. Germline loops: CDR1 LNHDA, CDR2 SQIVND (reference sequence). With 2 bases removed from V and 3 bases from J, the gap between germline ends came to 11 bases.

The V and J genes are TRBV18 and TRBJ2-5; tentative D call: TRBD1 (8 bases). V was pared by 6 bases and J by 3 bases, with 20 bases between. Germline V CDR1 and CDR2: KGHSH, LQKENI. This CDR3 contains 16 residues. CDR3 nucleotide sequence: TGTGCCAGCTCCCCGACAGGGGAGGGTTTGAAAGAGACCCAGTACTTC. Its protein product is CASSPTGEGLKETQYF.

The chain is built from TRBV2 and TRBJ2-6; D is perhaps TRBD1 (5 bases). Trimming took 5 bases from V and 0 from J, leaving 14 bases between them. The CDR3 consists of 17 residues. CDR1 SNHLY and CDR2 FYNNEI come from the germline V gene. DNA of the CDR3: TGTGCCAGCAGTTCCGGACACGCGATCTCTGGGGCCAACGTCCTGACTTTC. Translating it yields CASSSGHAISGANVLTF.

V gene TRBV6-5 combines with J gene TRBJ1-1, with unresolved D. The CDR3 contains 16 residues. The V gene lost 0 bases and the J gene lost 4 bases, with 15 bases spanning the gap. CDR1 MNHEY and CDR2 SVGAGI come from the germline V gene. CDR3 DNA: TGTGCCAGCAGTTACTCGAGGTTTCAGCTCCCCACTGAAGCTTTCTTT. Translation gives CASSYSRFQLPTEAFF.

The rearrangement uses TRBV5-1 and TRBJ1-4, with D possibly matching TRBD1 (6 bases). The CDR3 has 15 residues. CDR1 SGHRS and CDR2 YFSETQ come from the germline V gene. V gave up 3 bases and J gave up 0 bases, with 9 bases separating them. CDR3 region: CASSWGHSTNEKLFF. The CDR3, as DNA: TGCGCCAGCAGCTGGGGACATTCAACTAATGAAAAACTGTTTTTT. Looking up the rest from reference TRBV5-1 and TRBJ1-4 gives the full variable domain: KAGVTQTPRYLIKTRGQQVTLSCSPISGHRSVSWYQQTPGQGLQFLFEYFSETQRNKGNFPGRFSGRQFSNSRSEMNVSTLELGDSALYLCASSWGHSTNEKLFFGSGTQLSVL.

The V call is TRBV6-1, the J call TRBJ1-4, with 7 positions matching TRBD1. This CDR3 contains 16 residues. Germline assignment: CDR1 MNHNS and CDR2 SASEGT. V dropped 4 bases and J dropped 2; count of bases not matched to a gene: 7. The DNA of the CDR3 is TGTGCCAGCAGTGCAGACAGGGTCTCGACTAATGAAAAACTGTTTTTT. Translation: CASSADRVSTNEKLFF.

The chain's CDR3 is CASSAGTGSHIQYF. CDR3 nucleotides: TGTGCCAGCAGCGCCGGGACAGGGAGCCACATTCAGTACTTC. This sequence joins TRBV9 and TRBJ2-4; 9 bases are shared with TRBD1. CDR1 is SGDLS and CDR2 is YYNGEE in the germline V gene. V was pared by 3 bases and J by 8 bases, with 6 bases of the junction left unmatched. The CDR3 loop spans 14 amino acids.

The chain uses TRBV27 and TRBJ1-5; D possibly corresponds to TRBD1 (5 bases). The germline V gene encodes CDR1 MNHEY and CDR2 SMNVEV (reference sequence). Trimming stripped 5 bases from V and 1 base from J, with 9 bases between. The CDR3 has 14 amino acids. As DNA, the CDR3 is TGTGCCAGCAGTCCCCGACAGAGCAATCAGCCCCAGCATTTT. This translates into CASSPRQSNQPQHF.

The chain recombines TRBV9 with TRBJ2-3; D is perhaps TRBD2 (6 bases). Trimming stripped 1 base from V and 3 bases from J, with 12 bases between. The CDR3 contains 15 residues. CDR1 is SGDLS, CDR2 YYNGEE, per germline. CDR3: CASSVKLAGTDTQYF. CDR3 nucleotides: TGTGCCAGCAGCGTAAAACTAGCCGGGACAGATACGCAGTATTTT. Full variable domain (rest looked up from reference TRBV9 and TRBJ2-3): DSGVTQTPKHLITATGQRVTLRCSPRSGDLSVYWYQQSLDQGLQFLIQYYNGEERAKGNILERFSAQQFPDLHSELNLSSLELGDSALYFCASSVKLAGTDTQYFGPGTRLTVL.

This clone has more than one count but fewer than ten. The chain uses TRBV27 and TRBJ2-7; 8 bases are a match to TRBD2. The CDR3 extends over 15 amino acids. Germline CDR1 reads MNHEY; CDR2 reads SMNVEV (reference sequence). Trimming cost V 8 bases and J 3 bases; bases outside gene matches: 12. CDR3 sequence: CASSRAPGGNYEQYF. The CDR3 DNA is TGTGCCAGCTCGAGGGCCCCGGGAGGGAACTACGAGCAGTACTTC.

V is TRBV15 and J is TRBJ2-7, with D possibly being TRBD1 (6 bases). This CDR3 spans 17 amino acids. Germline V gives CDR1 LNHNV, CDR2 YYDKDF (reference sequence). Trimming took off 1 base at V and 0 bases at J, with 16 bases between the two ends. The CDR3 here is CATSRVTGIRASYEQYF. The CDR3, as DNA: TGTGCCACCAGCAGAGTAACAGGGATTCGGGCCTCCTACGAGCAGTACTTC.

V gene TRBV5-4 combines with J gene TRBJ2-1, with 9 positions matching TRBD2. The V gene's germline CDR1 is SGHNT and CDR2 YYREEE (reference sequence). There are 16 residues in the CDR3. Trimming at V came to 0 bases and at J to 5 bases, leaving 6 bases not matched to a gene. Here the CDR3 DNA reads TGTGCCAGCAGCTTGGTGTTGACTAGCGGAGACAATGAGCAGTTCTTC. Residues: CASSLVLTSGDNEQFF.

The CDR3 is CASSPIVGKNIQYF. Here the CDR3 DNA reads TGTGCCAGCAGCCCAATAGTCGGCAAAAACATTCAGTACTTC. This chain uses TRBV11-2 with TRBJ2-4, with D hard to call. Per germline, CDR1 SGHAT and CDR2 FQNNGV. The CDR3 has 14 amino acids. Trimming took off 5 bases at V and 3 bases at J, with 11 bases between the two ends.

The rearrangement uses TRBV27 and TRBJ2-3, with a possible D match to TRBD1 (6 bases). With 4 bases removed from V and 2 bases from J, the gap between germline ends came to 19 bases. The CDR3 is 17 residues long. Germline CDR1 and CDR2: MNHEY and SMNVEV (reference sequence). Written as DNA, the CDR3 is TGTGCCAGCAGTTCTAGGGACATGCCCTTGGTCACAGATACGCAGTATTTT. It specifies CASSSRDMPLVTDTQYF.

The chain recombines TRBV29-1 with TRBJ1-2; 9 bases match TRBD1. V lost 7 bases to trimming and J lost 4 bases; unmatched junction nucleotides: 4. Germline V lookup: CDR1 SQVTM, CDR2 ANQGSEA. The CDR3 contains 12 residues. CDR3 bases: TGCAGCGCGGGACAGGGCGGCTATGGCTACACCTTC. This sequence encodes CSAGQGGYGYTF.